These 9 T cell receptor beta chains originate from one sample sequenced in a study of T-cell memory formation after mild COVID-19. TCRdb reanalysed the 5' RACE reads using MiXCR and keeps one entry per CDR3 protein. The sample lists approximately 16,000 distinct CDR3 sequences; approximately 20% were seen once. Sequencing was carried out using PBMCs or a T cell subset sorted from them (not recorded which). Receptor source: a man aged 18 to 29 who had mild COVID-19 (a few samples of this study predate the infection). Cell type and time point are not known.

This clonotype showed up many times. The chain is built from TRBV9 and TRBJ2-3; 9 bases are shared with TRBD2. The CDR3 totals 16 residues. The ends lost 0 bases at V and 6 bases at J; junction bases unmatched: 8. The V gene's germline CDR1 is SGDLS and CDR2 YYNGEE. The CDR3 reads CASSVAGGGAGDTQYF. CDR3 DNA: TGTGCCAGCAGCGTAGCCGGCGGGGGGGCAGGGGATACGCAGTATTTT.

In its sample, this clonotype was seen many times. The V and J genes are TRBV25-1 and TRBJ1-6; D uncertain. Trimming took 1 base from V and 10 from J, leaving 8 bases between them. Germline V lookup: CDR1 MGHDK, CDR2 SYGVNS. There are 13 residues in the CDR3. CDR3: CASSEWTSSPLHF. DNA for the CDR3: TGTGCCAGCAGTGAATGGACGTCGTCACCCCTCCACTTT.

This clonotype was recorded many times. The chain carries TRBV9 and TRBJ1-5; no definite D call. CDR1 is SGDLS, CDR2 YYNGEE, per germline. Trimming shortened V by 3 bases and J by 4 bases, and 8 bases separated the two germline ends. The CDR3 runs to 13 residues. The CDR3 is CASSEIGNQPQHF. The CDR3 coding sequence is TGTGCCAGCAGCGAGATTGGGAATCAGCCCCAGCATTTT. Combining the CDR3 with reference TRBV9 and TRBJ1-5 gives the whole variable domain DSGVTQTPKHLITATGQRVTLRCSPRSGDLSVYWYQQSLDQGLQFLIQYYNGEERAKGNILERFSAQQFPDLHSELNLSSLELGDSALYFCASSEIGNQPQHFGDGTRLSIL.

V is TRBV7-7 and J is TRBJ2-2, with 8 positions matching TRBD1. This CDR3 has 17 amino acids. J lost 5 bases, V lost 2 bases, and 10 bases had no gene match. The germline V gene has CDR1 SSHAT and CDR2 FNYEAQ (reference sequence). CDR3 loop: CASSLYPKTGGTGELFF. The CDR3 coding sequence is TGTGCCAGCAGCTTATACCCTAAAACAGGGGGGACCGGGGAGCTGTTTTTT.

This clonotype showed up many times. The chain combines TRBV12-3 or TRBV12-4 with TRBJ1-6; D unresolved. Trimming removed 6 bases at V and 0 bases at J, with 6 bases between. The CDR3 extends over 14 amino acids. The CDR3 sequence is CASRQSSYNSPLHF. CDR3 coding DNA: TGTGCCAGCAGGCAGAGCTCCTATAATTCACCCCTCCACTTT.

This chain connects TRBV4-2 to TRBJ2-1; 9 positions agree with TRBD2. V was clipped by 0 bases and J by 3 bases; unmatched bases: 0. Germline loops: CDR1 LGHNA, CDR2 YNFKEQ. The CDR3 runs 15 residues. The CDR3 sequence: CASSQERGGYNEQFF. The CDR3 DNA is TGTGCCAGCAGCCAAGAGCGGGGGGGCTACAATGAGCAGTTCTTC.

The V call is TRBV19, the J call TRBJ2-1; 8 positions agree with TRBD2. The CDR3 totals 15 residues. Germline V CDR1 and CDR2: LNHDA, SQIVND (reference sequence). Germline trimming cut 2 bases from V and 6 bases from J; bases unmatched to any gene: 6. CDR3 protein: CASSILTSEVNEQFF. The DNA for the CDR3 is TGTGCCAGTAGTATACTGACTAGCGAAGTCAATGAGCAGTTCTTC.

This clonotype was observed many times. This chain links TRBV7-3 with TRBJ2-1; possibly TRBD1 for D (6 bases). V lost 6 bases and J lost 6, with 12 bases in between. There are 13 residues in the CDR3. Germline V gene lookup returns CDR1 SGHTA and CDR2 FQGTGA. CDR3 DNA sequence: TGTGCCAGCAGTCCGGACAGTTTCAATGAGCAGTTCTTC. Translating it yields CASSPDSFNEQFF.

The V and J genes are TRBV29-1 and TRBJ2-5; the match to TRBD2 covers 8 bases. Unmatched junction bases numbered 7, after V lost 6 bases and J lost 1 base. The germline V gene encodes CDR1 SQVTM and CDR2 ANQGSEA. The CDR3 contains 14 residues. CDR3 DNA: TGCAGCGTCTCGGGAGGGGAAGTCCAAGAGACCCAGTACTTC. Its translation is CSVSGGEVQETQYF.